These T cell receptor beta chains were read from a single sample in a study of shared clonotypes between healthy human individuals. This table comes from immunoSEQ multiplex PCR, and its TCRdb copy is limited to in-frame clones, with some not included. Of around 1.4 million clones in the sample, approximately 98.5% were seen once. The sequenced sample consisted of naive CD4+ T cells sorted from blood. Every receptor here comes from a man aged 25-45 years in good health. Both conserved end residues are part of each CDR3. Fields, in order: D gene, V gene, J gene, clone size, CDR3 protein, CDR3 DNA. A D gene is named only where the DNA matches it firmly. The size entry is marked missing in some rows and otherwise reads once, few, many or a size class.

d_call: TRBD2; v_call: TRBV5-5; j_call: TRBJ2-7; clone_size: NA; cdr3_aa: CASSLQAVLAGGDEQYF; cdr3_nt: TGTGCCAGCAGCTTGCAAGCGGTTCTAGCGGGAGGAGACGAGCAGTACTTC
d_call: NA; v_call: TRBV6-5; j_call: TRBJ1-1; clone_size: NA; cdr3_aa: CASSSAGRGNTEAFF; cdr3_nt: TGTGCCAGCAGTTCTGCAGGGCGAGGGAACACTGAAGCTTTCTTT
d_call: NA; v_call: TRBV30; j_call: TRBJ2-7; clone_size: NA; cdr3_aa: CAWSTGFIYEQYF; cdr3_nt: TGTGCCTGGAGTACGGGGTTCATCTACGAGCAGTACTTC
d_call: NA; v_call: TRBV18; j_call: TRBJ2-1; clone_size: NA; cdr3_aa: CASSPGTYNEQFF; cdr3_nt: TGTGCCAGCTCACCAGGGACCTACAATGAGCAGTTCTTC
d_call: NA; v_call: TRBV7-7; j_call: TRBJ2-6; clone_size: NA; cdr3_aa: CASSGAIKPQSRANVLTF; cdr3_nt: TGTGCCAGCAGCGGTGCAATTAAGCCACAAAGTCGGGCCAACGTCCTGACTTTC
d_call: TRBD1; v_call: TRBV5-5; j_call: TRBJ1-3; clone_size: NA; cdr3_aa: CASSVQGVHSGNTIYF; cdr3_nt: TGTGCCAGCAGCGTACAGGGGGTTCACTCTGGAAACACCATATATTTT
d_call: NA; v_call: TRBV7-7; j_call: TRBJ2-3; clone_size: NA; cdr3_aa: CASSRQPGGTDTQYF; cdr3_nt: TGTGCCAGCAGCAGACAACCAGGGGGGACAGATACGCAGTATTTT
d_call: NA; v_call: TRBV1; j_call: TRBJ2-7; clone_size: NA; cdr3_aa: CTSSQDHLAGGLKQYF; cdr3_nt: TGCACCAGCAGCCAAGATCACCTAGCGGGAGGGTTAAAGCAGTACTTC
d_call: NA; v_call: TRBV13; j_call: TRBJ2-7; clone_size: NA; cdr3_aa: CASSLEPRRAGGSYEQYF; cdr3_nt: TGTGCCAGCAGCTTAGAGCCGCGCCGGGCCGGCGGGTCCTACGAGCAGTACTTC
d_call: NA; v_call: TRBV14; j_call: TRBJ2-3; clone_size: NA; cdr3_aa: CASSQDWWGTDTDTQYF; cdr3_nt: TGTGCCAGCAGCCAAGATTGGTGGGGTACGGACACAGATACGCAGTATTTT
d_call: NA; v_call: TRBV19; j_call: TRBJ1-5; clone_size: NA; cdr3_aa: CASSIGSFDRSNQPQHF; cdr3_nt: TGTGCCAGTAGTATAGGGTCTTTCGACAGAAGCAATCAGCCCCAGCATTTT
d_call: TRBD2; v_call: TRBV7-2; j_call: TRBJ2-1; clone_size: NA; cdr3_aa: CASRPLAVTYNEQFF; cdr3_nt: TGTGCCAGCAGACCACTAGCGGTGACCTACAATGAGCAGTTCTTC
d_call: TRBD2; v_call: TRBV5-6; j_call: TRBJ2-6; clone_size: NA; cdr3_aa: CASSAPGGLWAGANVLTF; cdr3_nt: TGTGCCAGCAGCGCCCCGGGAGGGCTCTGGGCTGGGGCCAACGTCCTGACTTTC
d_call: TRBD1; v_call: TRBV11-2; j_call: TRBJ1-5; clone_size: once; cdr3_aa: CASSVGQGVSRNQPQHF; cdr3_nt: TGTGCCAGCAGCGTGGGACAGGGAGTTAGTCGCAATCAGCCCCAGCATTTT
d_call: TRBD2; v_call: TRBV7-6; j_call: TRBJ2-7; clone_size: NA; cdr3_aa: CASSEGLAGVHEQYF; cdr3_nt: TGTGCCAGCAGCGAAGGACTAGCGGGAGTACACGAGCAGTACTTC
d_call: NA; v_call: TRBV7-8; j_call: TRBJ1-1; clone_size: NA; cdr3_aa: CASSSRVNTEAFF; cdr3_nt: TGTGCCAGCAGCTCCCGGGTGAACACTGAAGCTTTCTTT
d_call: NA; v_call: TRBV19; j_call: TRBJ1-5; clone_size: NA; cdr3_aa: CASTPLGPGQPQHF; cdr3_nt: TGTGCCAGTACCCCACTAGGGCCGGGTCAGCCCCAGCATTTT
d_call: NA; v_call: TRBV9; j_call: TRBJ2-1; clone_size: once; cdr3_aa: CASSAYQGSGVFWNEQFF; cdr3_nt: TGTGCCAGCAGCGCCTATCAGGGGTCAGGGGTGTTCTGGAATGAGCAGTTCTTC
d_call: TRBD2; v_call: TRBV7-9; j_call: TRBJ2-2; clone_size: NA; cdr3_aa: CASSRSGRNTGELFF; cdr3_nt: TGTGCCAGCAGCCGAAGCGGGAGGAACACCGGGGAGCTGTTTTTT
d_call: NA; v_call: TRBV5-1; j_call: TRBJ2-3; clone_size: NA; cdr3_aa: CASSLLLTDTQYF; cdr3_nt: TGCGCCAGCAGCTTGTTGCTCACAGATACGCAGTATTTT
d_call: NA; v_call: TRBV19; j_call: TRBJ2-7; clone_size: few; cdr3_aa: CASSIETGSYEQYF; cdr3_nt: TGTGCCAGTAGTATAGAAACAGGGTCCTACGAGCAGTACTTC
d_call: TRBD2; v_call: TRBV7-2; j_call: TRBJ2-1; clone_size: NA; cdr3_aa: CASSLSSGGHPRDNEQFF; cdr3_nt: TGTGCCAGCAGCTTGTCCTCGGGAGGGCATCCCAGGGACAATGAGCAGTTCTTC
d_call: NA; v_call: TRBV19; j_call: TRBJ1-1; clone_size: NA; cdr3_aa: CASEAGRLNTEAFF; cdr3_nt: TGTGCCAGTGAAGCAGGGCGCCTGAACACTGAAGCTTTCTTT
d_call: TRBD2; v_call: TRBV2; j_call: TRBJ2-7; clone_size: once; cdr3_aa: CASRRGLAGAMSSYEQYF; cdr3_nt: TGTGCCAGCAGACGCGGACTAGCGGGAGCCATGAGCTCCTACGAGCAGTACTTC
d_call: NA; v_call: TRBV5-4; j_call: TRBJ1-1; clone_size: NA; cdr3_aa: CASSSPGARNTEAFF; cdr3_nt: TGTGCCAGCAGTTCCCCAGGGGCACGGAACACTGAAGCTTTCTTT
d_call: NA; v_call: TRBV5-8; j_call: TRBJ2-7; clone_size: NA; cdr3_aa: CASRGPPVSSSYEQYF; cdr3_nt: TGTGCCAGCAGGGGACCTCCGGTCTCGAGTTCCTACGAGCAGTACTTC
d_call: NA; v_call: TRBV10-2; j_call: TRBJ1-3; clone_size: NA; cdr3_aa: CASSDSEWSSGNTIYF; cdr3_nt: TGCGCCAGCAGTGACTCTGAGTGGAGCTCTGGAAACACCATATATTTT